This T cell receptor beta chain originates from a study of T cell changes during pregnancy in multiple sclerosis. Data came from immunoSEQ multiplex PCR; TCRdb stores just in-frame clones and leaves some out. The data hold approximately 90,000 clones, with approximately 92% observed a single time. The CDR3 sequence is 15 residues long. V shed 3 bases and J 6 bases; nucleotides not matched to a gene: 7. Germline lookup yields CDR1 SGHRS and CDR2 YFSETQ. This sample comprised peripheral blood, obtained after pregnancy. The V gene is TRBV5-1, the J gene TRBJ2-1, with TRBD2 matching 9 bases. The receptor's source is a female donor with multiple sclerosis, enrolled in a pregnancy study. The CDR3 bases are TGCGCCAGCAGCTCATCCGGGACTAGCAGCAATGAGCAGTTCTTC. Translated, it gives CASSSSGTSSNEQFF.